The 7 T cell receptor beta chains given below trace back to one sample, sequenced in a study of OX40 agonist ivuxolimab in advanced cancers. TCRdb's copy holds only in-frame clones and misses some; the assay was immunoSEQ multiplex PCR. The table lists some 43,000 clones, roughly 94% of them singletons. This specimen was CD4+ or CD8+ T cells sorted from blood, taken in a trial of the OX40 agonist ivuxolimab. These receptors came from an adult with an advanced solid tumor such as melanoma, head and neck, liver or kidney cancer.

The chain links TRBV5-6 to TRBJ1-5, with TRBD1 as a possible D gene (5 bases). There are 15 residues in the CDR3. Germline-derived CDR1 and CDR2 are SGHDT and YYEEEE. V shed 4 bases and J shed 7 bases, with 18 bases lying between them. CDR3 bases: TGTGCCAGCAGCCCCGGTGGGGCCCGAGGGCAGCCCCAGCATTTT. This gives the protein CASSPGGARGQPQHF.

The chain has TRBV5-8 and TRBJ2-2, with D possibly TRBD2 on 7 matching bases. The CDR3 has 16 amino acids. Germline V gives CDR1 SGHTS, CDR2 YDEGEE. V gave up 2 bases and J gave up 5 bases, with 16 bases separating them. The CDR3 reads CASSFPVGGGTGELFF. The CDR3 DNA sequence: TGTGCCAGCAGCTTCCCCGTAGGGGGAGGGACCGGGGAGCTGTTTTTT.

V usage is TRBV6-5 and J usage is TRBJ2-1; D remains ambiguous. V dropped 0 bases and J dropped 0 bases, with 9 bases sitting between them. Germline assignment: CDR1 MNHEY and CDR2 SVGAGI. The CDR3 runs 16 residues. The CDR3 loop is CASSYSPHRSYNEQFF. In nucleotides, the CDR3 is TGTGCCAGCAGTTACTCACCGCATCGCTCCTACAATGAGCAGTTCTTC.

As for this clone: A junction boundary mismatches the germline segment, possibly from a read error. The rearrangement uses TRBV6-6 and TRBJ2-5; D remains ambiguous. The CDR3 has 14 amino acids. CDR1 and CDR2 from the germline V gene are MNHNY and SVGAGI (reference sequence). As DNA, the CDR3 is TGTGACAGCAGTTACTTCTATGACGGGGAGACCCAGTACTTC. It encodes CDSSYFYDGETQYF.

The V and J genes are TRBV18 and TRBJ2-1, with TRBD2 matching over 7 bases. CDR1 and CDR2 (germline): KGHSH, LQKENI. V shed 6 bases and J 9 bases; nucleotides not matched to a gene: 11. The CDR3 is 14 residues long. Here the CDR3 DNA reads TGTGCCAGCTCCCGGGGGGACTCTAGCCCTGAGCAGTTCTTC. This translates into CASSRGDSSPEQFF.

The CDR3 loop is CASSEPYERGGETQYF. The CDR3 region has the DNA TGTGCCAGCAGCGAGCCCTACGAGAGGGGGGGCGAGACCCAGTACTTC. The V and J genes are TRBV9 and TRBJ2-5, with D possibly being TRBD2 (7 bases). This CDR3 contains 16 residues. In germline, CDR1 is SGDLS, CDR2 YYNGEE. V lost 3 bases and J 5 bases, leaving 20 bases between the germline ends.

The chain links TRBV11-3 to TRBJ2-7; TRBD1 aligns across 7 bases. The CDR3 has 14 amino acids. V lost 4 bases and J lost 7; bases outside the gene matches: 10. CDR1 SGHNT and CDR2 YENEEA come from the germline V gene. The chain's CDR3 is CASSSPLTGLEQYF. As DNA, the CDR3 is TGTGCCAGCAGCTCCCCGTTGACAGGGTTGGAGCAGTACTTC. Using reference TRBV11-3 and TRBJ2-7 for the parts outside the CDR3, the full variable domain is EAGVVQSPRYKIIEKKQPVAFWCNPISGHNTLYWYLQNLGQGPELLIRYENEEAVDDSQLPKDRFSAERLKGVDSTLKIQPAELGDSAVYLCASSSPLTGLEQYFGPGTRLTVT.